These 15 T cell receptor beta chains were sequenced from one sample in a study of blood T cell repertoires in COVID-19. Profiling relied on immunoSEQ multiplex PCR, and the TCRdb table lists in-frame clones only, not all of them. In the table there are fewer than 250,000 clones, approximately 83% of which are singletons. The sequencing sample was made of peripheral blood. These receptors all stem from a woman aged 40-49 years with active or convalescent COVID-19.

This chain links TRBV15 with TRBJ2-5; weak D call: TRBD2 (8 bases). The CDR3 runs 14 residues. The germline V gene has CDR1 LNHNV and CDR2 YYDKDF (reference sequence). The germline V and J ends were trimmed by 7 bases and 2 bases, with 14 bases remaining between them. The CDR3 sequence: CATNRGGGQETQYF. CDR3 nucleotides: TGTGCCACCAACAGGGGCGGGGGGCAAGAGACCCAGTACTTC. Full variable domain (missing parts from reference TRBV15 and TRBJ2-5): DAMVIQNPRYQVTQFGKPVTLSCSQTLNHNVMYWYQQKSSQAPKLLFHYYDKDFNNEADTPDNFQSRRPNTSFCFLDIRSPGLGDTAMYLCATNRGGGQETQYFGPGTRLLVL.

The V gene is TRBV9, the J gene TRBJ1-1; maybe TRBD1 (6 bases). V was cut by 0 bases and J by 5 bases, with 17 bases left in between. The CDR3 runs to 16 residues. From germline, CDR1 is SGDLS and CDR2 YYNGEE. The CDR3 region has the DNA TGTGCCAGCAGCGTAGTACTGGGCAGGGGAGGGACTGAAGCTTTCTTT. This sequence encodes CASSVVLGRGGTEAFF.

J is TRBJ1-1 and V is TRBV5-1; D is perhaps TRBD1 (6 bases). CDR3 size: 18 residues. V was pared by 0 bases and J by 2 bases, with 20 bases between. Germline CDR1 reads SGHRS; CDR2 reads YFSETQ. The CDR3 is CASSLAGGGAEGNTEAFF. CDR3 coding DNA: TGCGCCAGCAGCTTGGCCGGCGGGGGGGCGGAGGGCAACACTGAAGCTTTCTTT.

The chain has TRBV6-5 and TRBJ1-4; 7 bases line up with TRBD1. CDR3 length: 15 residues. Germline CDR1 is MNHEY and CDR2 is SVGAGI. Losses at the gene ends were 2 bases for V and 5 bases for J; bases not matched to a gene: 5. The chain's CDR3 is CASSYGDRTNEKLFF. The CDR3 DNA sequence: TGTGCCAGCAGTTACGGGGACAGAACCAATGAAAAACTGTTTTTT.

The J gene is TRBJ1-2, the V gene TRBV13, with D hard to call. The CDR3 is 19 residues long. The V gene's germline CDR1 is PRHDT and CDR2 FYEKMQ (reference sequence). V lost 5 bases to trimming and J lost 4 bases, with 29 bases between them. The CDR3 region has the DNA TGTGCCAGCAGCCCTACCGGGGAGGGTGTTTCCTCGGAGCGCTATGGCTACACCTTC. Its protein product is CASSPTGEGVSSERYGYTF.

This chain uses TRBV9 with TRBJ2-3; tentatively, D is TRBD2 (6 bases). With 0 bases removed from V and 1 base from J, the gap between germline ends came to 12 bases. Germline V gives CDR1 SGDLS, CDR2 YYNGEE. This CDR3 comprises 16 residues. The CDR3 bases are TGTGCCAGCAGCGTAGTATCGGGGACTGGCACAGATACGCAGTATTTT. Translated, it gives CASSVVSGTGTDTQYF.

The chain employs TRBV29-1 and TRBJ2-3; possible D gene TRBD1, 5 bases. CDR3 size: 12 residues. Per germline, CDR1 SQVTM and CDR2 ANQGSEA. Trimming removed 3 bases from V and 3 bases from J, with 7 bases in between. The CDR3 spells CSVDTGTDTQYF. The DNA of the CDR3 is TGCAGCGTTGATACAGGTACAGATACGCAGTATTTT.

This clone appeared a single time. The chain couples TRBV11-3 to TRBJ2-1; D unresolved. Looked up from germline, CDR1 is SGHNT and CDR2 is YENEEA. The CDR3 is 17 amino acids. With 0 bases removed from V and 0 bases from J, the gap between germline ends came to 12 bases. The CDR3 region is CASSLDGSVSSYNEQFF. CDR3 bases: TGTGCCAGCAGCTTAGATGGTTCGGTTAGCTCCTACAATGAGCAGTTCTTC.

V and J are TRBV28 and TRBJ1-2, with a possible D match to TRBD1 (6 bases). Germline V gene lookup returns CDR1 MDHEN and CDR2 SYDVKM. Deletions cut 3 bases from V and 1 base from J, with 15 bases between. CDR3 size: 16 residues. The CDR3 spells CASSFPGQALNYGYTF. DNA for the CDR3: TGTGCCAGCAGTTTCCCGGGACAAGCCCTTAACTATGGCTACACCTTC.

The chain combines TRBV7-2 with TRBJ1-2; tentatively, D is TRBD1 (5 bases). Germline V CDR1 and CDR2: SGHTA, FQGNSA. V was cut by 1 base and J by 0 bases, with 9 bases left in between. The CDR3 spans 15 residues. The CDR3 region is CASSLGGTTNYGYTF. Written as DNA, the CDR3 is TGTGCCAGCAGCTTAGGGGGCACGACTAACTATGGCTACACCTTC.

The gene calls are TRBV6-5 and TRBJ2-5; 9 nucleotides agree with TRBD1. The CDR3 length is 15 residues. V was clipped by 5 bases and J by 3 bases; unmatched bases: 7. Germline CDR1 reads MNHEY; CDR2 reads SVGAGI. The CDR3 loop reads CASSIDRGVEETQYF. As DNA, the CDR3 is TGTGCCAGCAGTATTGACAGGGGGGTGGAAGAGACCCAGTACTTC.

The chain's CDR3 is CASSEPTGGRAEKLFF. As DNA, the CDR3 is TGTGCCAGCAGTGAGCCCACGGGGGGCAGAGCTGAAAAACTGTTTTTT. The chain combines TRBV6-4 with TRBJ1-4, with a possible D match to TRBD1 (6 bases). The length of the CDR3 is 16 residues. Germline V gene lookup returns CDR1 MRHNA and CDR2 SNTAGT. V was trimmed by 3 bases and J by 7 bases, leaving 18 bases between them.

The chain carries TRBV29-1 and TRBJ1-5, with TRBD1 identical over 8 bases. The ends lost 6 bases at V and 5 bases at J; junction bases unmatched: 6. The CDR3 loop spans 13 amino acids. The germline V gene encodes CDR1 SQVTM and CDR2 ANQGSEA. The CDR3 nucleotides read TGCAGCGTCCTGGCAGGGGGCCATCAGCCCCAGCATTTT. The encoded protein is CSVLAGGHQPQHF.

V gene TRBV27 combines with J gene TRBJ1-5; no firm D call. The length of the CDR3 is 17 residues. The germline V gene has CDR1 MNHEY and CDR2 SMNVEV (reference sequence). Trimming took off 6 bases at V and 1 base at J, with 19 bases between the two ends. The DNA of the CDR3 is TGTGCCAGCAGCTTGCGCCCGGGAGGCACGAGCAATCAGCCCCAGCATTTT. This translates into CASSLRPGGTSNQPQHF.

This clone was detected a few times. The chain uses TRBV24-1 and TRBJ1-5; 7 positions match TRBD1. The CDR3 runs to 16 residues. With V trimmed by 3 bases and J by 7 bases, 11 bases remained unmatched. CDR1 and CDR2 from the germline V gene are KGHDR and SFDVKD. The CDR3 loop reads CATSDAQGGGRQPQHF. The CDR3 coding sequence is TGTGCCACCAGTGATGCCCAAGGAGGGGGCAGACAGCCCCAGCATTTT.